This T cell receptor beta chain came from a study of blood T cells in healthy people across ages. Each donor's blood draw was roughly 10 milliliters of peripheral blood. Each sample yielded at least 6 million isolated PBMCs. General observations from the study: Among long-lived donors, naive CD4+ cells were more numerous and diversity higher than in aged donors. Diversity of TCR beta correlated strongly with naive T cell percentage.

Using a J-beta primer mix together with a sample-barcoded 5' primer, a second PCR was run for 7 to 11 cycles. From the 5' RACE reads, TCRdb called clonotypes with MiXCR, one entry per CDR3 protein. Of roughly 2 million distinct CDR3 sequences listed, around half are singletons. Germline CDR1 reads SGHDN; CDR2 reads FVKESK. After removal of 5 bases from V and 7 bases from J, the junction contained 10 bases not matched to a gene. The CDR3 consists of 14 residues. Remarks on this clonotype: Antigen specificity is unknown.

This TCR derives from a woman aged 40 to 50 in good health. Sequencing was carried out using blood. The genes are TRBV14 and TRBJ1-2; 7 bases align to TRBD1. The CDR3 is CASSRIGTVSGYTF. DNA for the CDR3: TGTGCCAGCAGCAGGATCGGGACAGTTTCTGGCTACACCTTC.